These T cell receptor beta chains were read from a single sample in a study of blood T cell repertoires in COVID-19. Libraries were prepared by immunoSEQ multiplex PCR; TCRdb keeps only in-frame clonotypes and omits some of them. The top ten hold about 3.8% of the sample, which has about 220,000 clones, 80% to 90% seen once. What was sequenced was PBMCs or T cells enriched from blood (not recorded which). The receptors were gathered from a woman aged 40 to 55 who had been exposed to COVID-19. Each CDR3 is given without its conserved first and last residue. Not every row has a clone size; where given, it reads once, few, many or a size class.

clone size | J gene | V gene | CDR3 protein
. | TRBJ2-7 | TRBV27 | ASRKQGSYEQY
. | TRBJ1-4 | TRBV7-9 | ASSYQGLSEKLF
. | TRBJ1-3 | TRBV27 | ASTRTGGGSADSGNTIY
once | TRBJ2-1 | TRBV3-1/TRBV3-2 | ASSLHTAGGPGEQF
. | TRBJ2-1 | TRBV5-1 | ASSLETGSSYNEQF
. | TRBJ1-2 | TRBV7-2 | ASSPGGASSVYGYT
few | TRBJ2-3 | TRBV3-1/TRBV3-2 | ASSHGGTSGAITDTQY
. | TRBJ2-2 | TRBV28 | ASSFSSGGANTGELF
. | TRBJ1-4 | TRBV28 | ASNAGSWEKLF
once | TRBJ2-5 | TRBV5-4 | ASSWGSSGQPLSTQY
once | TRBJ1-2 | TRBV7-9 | ASRSIPAGANYGYT
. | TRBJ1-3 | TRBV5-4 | ASSLDATATGNTIY
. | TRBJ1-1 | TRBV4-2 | ASSQWAGNTEAF
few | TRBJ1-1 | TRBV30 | AWSVQGDTEAF
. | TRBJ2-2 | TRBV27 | ASSWDMNTGELF
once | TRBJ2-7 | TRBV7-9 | ASSRAAGGTYEQY
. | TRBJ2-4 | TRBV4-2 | ASSQDGGTGGNIQY
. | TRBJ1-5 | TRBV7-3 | ASSPGSNQPQH
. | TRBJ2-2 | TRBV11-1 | ASSLRRGYTGELF
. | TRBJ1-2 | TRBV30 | AWSPSNYGYT
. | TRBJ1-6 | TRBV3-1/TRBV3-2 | ASSQETGYSPLH
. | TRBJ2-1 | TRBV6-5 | ASSKAGLSYNEQF
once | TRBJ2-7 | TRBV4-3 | ASSPLGGKQY
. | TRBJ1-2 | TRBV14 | ASSRPGQGAVGYT
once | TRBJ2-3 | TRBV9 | ASSPQRGAMGDTQY
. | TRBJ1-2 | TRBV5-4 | ASSFLYGYT
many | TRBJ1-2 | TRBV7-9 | ASSLGLGWTGGDGYT
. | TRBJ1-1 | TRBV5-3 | ARSPPRGNTEAF
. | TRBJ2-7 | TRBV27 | ASSRGTLWASYEQY
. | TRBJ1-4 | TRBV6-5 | ASSPGGITNEKLF
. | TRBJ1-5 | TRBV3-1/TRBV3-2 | ASSQGWGGQPQH
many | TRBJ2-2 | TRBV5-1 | ASSLVAGSDGELF